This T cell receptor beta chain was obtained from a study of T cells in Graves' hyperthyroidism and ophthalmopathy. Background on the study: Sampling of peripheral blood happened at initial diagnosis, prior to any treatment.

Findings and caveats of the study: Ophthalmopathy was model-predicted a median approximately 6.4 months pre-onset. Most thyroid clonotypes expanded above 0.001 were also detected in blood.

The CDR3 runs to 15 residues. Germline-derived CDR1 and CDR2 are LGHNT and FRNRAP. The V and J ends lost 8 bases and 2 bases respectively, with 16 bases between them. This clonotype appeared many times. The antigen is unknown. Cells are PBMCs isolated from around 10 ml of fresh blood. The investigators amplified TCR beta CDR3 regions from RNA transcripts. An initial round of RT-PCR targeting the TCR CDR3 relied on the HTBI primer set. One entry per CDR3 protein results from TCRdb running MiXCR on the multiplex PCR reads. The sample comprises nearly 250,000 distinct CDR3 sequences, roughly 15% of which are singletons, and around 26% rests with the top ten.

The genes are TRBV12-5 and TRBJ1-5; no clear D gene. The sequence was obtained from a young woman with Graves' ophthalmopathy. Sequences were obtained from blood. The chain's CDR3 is CASSVGLNGNQPQHF. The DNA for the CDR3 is TGTGCTAGTTCCGTAGGGTTAAATGGCAATCAGCCCCAGCATTTT.